The 19 T cell receptor beta chains in this list originate from one sample, sequenced in a study of identifying expanded T cells in peripheral blood. Generated by immunoSEQ multiplex PCR, the TCRdb table keeps only in-frame clones and is missing some. The top ten hold roughly 15% of the sample, which has approximately 110,000 clones, more than 85% seen once. The material sequenced was blood. All receptors derive from a person aged 18 to 75 in good health.

J is TRBJ1-6 and V is TRBV5-4; D is unclear. Germline V gene lookup returns CDR1 SGHNT and CDR2 YYREEE (reference sequence). CDR3 length equals 15 residues. The V and J ends lost 0 bases and 1 base respectively, with 5 bases between them. In DNA, the CDR3 is TGTGCCAGCAGCTTGGAGAGGTCCTATAATTCACCCCTCCACTTT. Protein product: CASSLERSYNSPLHF.

This chain uses TRBV4-3 with TRBJ1-2; the D is unclear. CDR3 length: 16 residues. V dropped 3 bases and J dropped 3 bases, with 17 bases sitting between them. Germline V gene lookup returns CDR1 LGHNA and CDR2 YSLEER. In nucleotides, the CDR3 is TGCGCCAGCAGCCATCTAGGTCAGAATAAGGACTATGGCTACACCTTC. Translation: CASSHLGQNKDYGYTF.

This chain connects TRBV5-4 to TRBJ2-1; D could derive from TRBD1 or TRBD2 (6 bases each). Between the trimmed V and J ends, which lost 1 base and 5 bases, there was a span of 13 bases. Germline CDR1 reads SGHNT; CDR2 reads YYREEE (reference sequence). The CDR3 loop spans 15 amino acids. The CDR3 spells CASSLLGGPNNEQFF. The CDR3 DNA follows: TGTGCCAGCAGCTTGTTAGGGGGGCCCAACAATGAGCAGTTCTTC.

The chain has TRBV19 and TRBJ2-7, with D possibly TRBD2 on 5 matching bases. V shed 1 base and J shed 0 bases, with 10 bases lying between them. The CDR3 sequence is 15 residues long. CDR1 and CDR2 (germline): LNHDA, SQIVND (reference sequence). The CDR3 loop reads CASSIADSSSYEQYF. Written as DNA, the CDR3 is TGTGCCAGTAGTATAGCGGACTCCTCCTCCTACGAGCAGTACTTC.

The chain couples TRBV30 to TRBJ2-2, with D hard to call. Germline values: CDR1 GTSNPN, CDR2 SVGIG (reference sequence). The V end lost 0 bases, the J end lost 8 bases, and 7 bases lay between the germline ends. The CDR3 consists of 12 residues. The DNA for the CDR3 is TGTGCCTGGAGTGTAATGGGGGGGGAGCTGTTTTTT. This codes for CAWSVMGGELFF.

V and J are TRBV28 and TRBJ1-2; unclear D gene. This CDR3 region has 15 residues. Looked up from germline, CDR1 is MDHEN and CDR2 is SYDVKM. Trimming took off 5 bases at V and 5 bases at J, with 18 bases between the two ends. The CDR3 here is CASSPTGPTGYGYTF. The DNA for the CDR3 is TGTGCCAGCAGTCCTACCGGGCCTACCGGGTATGGCTACACCTTC.

In this sample, this clone turned up once. The chain couples TRBV19 to TRBJ2-2, with D maybe TRBD1 (5 bases). V dropped 3 bases and J dropped 7 bases, with 9 bases sitting between them. Looked up from germline, CDR1 is LNHDA and CDR2 is SQIVND (reference sequence). This CDR3 has 13 amino acids. The CDR3 region has the DNA TGTGCCAGTAGTATGAATAGGGGCGGGGAGCTGTTTTTT. Residues: CASSMNRGGELFF.

The V and J genes are TRBV18 and TRBJ2-1; D not resolved. The length of the CDR3 is 14 residues. The V end was cut by 3 bases, the J end by 6 bases, with 12 bases between. In germline, CDR1 is KGHSH, CDR2 LQKENI. CDR3 amino acids: CASSPRTSGNEQFF. The CDR3 DNA reads as TGTGCCAGCTCACCTAGGACCTCCGGCAATGAGCAGTTCTTC.

The genes are TRBV28 and TRBJ2-3, with 9 bases that match TRBD1. The CDR3 length is 14 residues. J was trimmed by 0 bases and V by 10 bases; bases with no gene match: 5. Germline V lookup: CDR1 MDHEN, CDR2 SYDVKM. This CDR3 reads CATRQGGSTDTQYF. CDR3 DNA: TGTGCCACCCGACAGGGGGGGAGCACAGATACGCAGTATTTT.

The table lists this clone with a few counts. V usage is TRBV6-5 and J usage is TRBJ1-6; D possibly corresponds to TRBD1 (5 bases). Trimming cost V 11 bases and J 10 bases, with 18 bases left between them. The CDR3 totals 13 residues. The germline V gene has CDR1 MNHEY and CDR2 SVGAGI. The CDR3 sequence is CAGASGEGSPLHF. For the CDR3, the DNA is TGTGCCGGCGCCTCGGGGGAGGGATCACCCCTCCACTTT.

The gene calls are TRBV9 and TRBJ2-5, with 10 positions matching TRBD2. The assigned J gene may be wrong: the sequence end matches TRBJ2-7 better. Germline values: CDR1 SGDLS, CDR2 YYNGEE. CDR3 size: 16 residues. Here the CDR3 DNA reads TGTGCCAGCAGCCCTGCTCCGGGACTAGCGTTTCGCGAGCAGTACTTC. Its translation: CASSPAPGLAFREQYF.

This chain joins TRBV6-5 and TRBJ2-5; D remains ambiguous. CDR1 is MNHEY, CDR2 SVGAGI, per germline. V was clipped by 8 bases and J by 5 bases, with 9 bases between them. This CDR3 region has 11 residues. For the CDR3, the DNA is TGTGCCAGCTTTGTCGGGGAGACCCAGTACTTC. It is translated as CASFVGETQYF.

This clone was seen once. The chain uses TRBV29-1 and TRBJ2-1; D ambiguous. This CDR3 has 12 residues. From germline, CDR1 is SQVTM and CDR2 ANQGSEA. Trimming cost V 3 bases and J 4 bases, with 7 bases left between them. CDR3 nucleotide sequence: TGCAGCGTTGAGGCTCGTTACAATGAGCAGTTCTTC. This sequence encodes CSVEARYNEQFF.

The genes are TRBV2 and TRBJ1-1; possible D gene TRBD1, 6 bases. V lost 4 bases and J lost 5, with 11 bases in between. The CDR3 is 13 residues long. Germline CDR1 is SNHLY and CDR2 is FYNNEI. CDR3: CASSGQVRTEAFF. DNA of the CDR3: TGTGCCAGCAGTGGACAGGTTAGGACTGAAGCTTTCTTT.

V usage is TRBV27 and J usage is TRBJ2-7; D is possibly TRBD1 (6 bases). Trimming removed 3 bases from V and 0 bases from J, with 12 bases in between. The CDR3 length is 15 residues. CDR1 is MNHEY and CDR2 is SMNVEV in the germline V gene (reference sequence). CDR3 bases: TGTGCCAGCAGTTTTAGTGGGGGCCTCTCCTACGAGCAGTACTTC. This sequence encodes CASSFSGGLSYEQYF.

The chain uses TRBV7-9 and TRBJ1-3; D gene uncertain. Germline V gene data show CDR1 as SEHNR and CDR2 as FQNEAQ (reference sequence). V lost 1 base and J 9 bases, leaving 7 bases between the germline ends. There are 12 residues in the CDR3. Written as DNA, the CDR3 is TGTGCCAGCAGCTTAGAGTCTGGCACCATATATTTT. This translates into CASSLESGTIYF.

The V gene is TRBV7-6, the J gene TRBJ1-6; D is undetermined. With 5 bases removed from V and 14 bases from J, the gap between germline ends came to 25 bases. CDR1 and CDR2 (germline): SGHVS, FNYEAQ. This CDR3 spans 16 amino acids. This chain's CDR3 is CASSPASGQATYSLHF. The CDR3 DNA reads as TGTGCCAGCAGCCCAGCCTCTGGGCAGGCCACTTACTCCCTCCACTTT.

The chain links TRBV29-1 to TRBJ1-1, with D unclear. Between the trimmed V and J ends, which lost 0 bases and 12 bases, there was a span of 17 bases. The germline CDR1 and CDR2 sequences are SQVTM and ANQGSEA. The CDR3 totals 13 residues. CDR3 coding DNA: TGCAGCGTTGAAGACGACGGAGGTGGCAGTTCTTTCTTT. Amino acid sequence: CSVEDDGGGSSFF.

The rearrangement joins TRBV11-3 to TRBJ2-7; tentatively, D is TRBD1 (5 bases). This CDR3 region has 13 residues. Germline-derived CDR1 and CDR2 are SGHNT and YENEEA. Trimming left V 2 bases short and J 6 bases short, with 11 bases between. The CDR3 DNA reads TGTGCCAGCAGCTTATCCAGGGAATCCGAGCAGTACTTC. Protein sequence: CASSLSRESEQYF.